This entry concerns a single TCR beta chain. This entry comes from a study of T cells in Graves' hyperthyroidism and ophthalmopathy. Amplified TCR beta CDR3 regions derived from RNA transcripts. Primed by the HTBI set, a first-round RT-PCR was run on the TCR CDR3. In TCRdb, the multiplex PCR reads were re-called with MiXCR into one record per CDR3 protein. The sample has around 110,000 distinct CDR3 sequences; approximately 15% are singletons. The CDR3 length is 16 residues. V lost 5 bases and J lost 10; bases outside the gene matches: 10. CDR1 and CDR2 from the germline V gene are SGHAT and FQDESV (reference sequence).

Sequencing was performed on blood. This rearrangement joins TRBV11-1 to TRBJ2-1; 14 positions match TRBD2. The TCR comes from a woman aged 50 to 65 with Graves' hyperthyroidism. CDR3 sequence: CASSPVGTSGSLEQFF. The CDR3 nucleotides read TGTGCCAGCAGCCCAGTGGGGACTAGCGGGAGTTTGGAGCAGTTCTTC.